This TCR beta chain was profiled in a study of beta chain features in type 1 diabetes. Study information: Patients looked much like healthy donors when it came to age, gender and cell yields.

It was one heparinised blood draw, averaging about 116 mL, that each donor gave. Study results and caveats: TCRB CDR3 length was moderately but significantly reduced in all four CD4+ subsets of Type 1 diabetes patients.

This clone has more than one count but fewer than ten. Its antigen is unknown. Every isolated RNA sample was fully reverse transcribed, so sequencing captured expressed TCRB transcripts. Measured with immunoSEQ multiplex PCR; TCRdb has only the in-frame clones, and not every one. This table holds around 260,000 clones, roughly 22% found once. The receptor was derived from a woman between 40 and 50 years old with type 1 diabetes. Sequencing was carried out using naive CD4+ T cells from blood.

This chain's CDR3 is CASSSYSYNEQFF. For the CDR3, the DNA is TGTGCCAGCAGCTCCTATAGCTACAATGAGCAGTTCTTC. The chain links TRBV11-1 to TRBJ2-1; no firm D call. The CDR3 extends over 13 amino acids. Looked up from germline, CDR1 is SGHAT and CDR2 is FQDESV (reference sequence). The V end was cut by 4 bases, the J end by 3 bases, with 7 bases between.